A selection of T cell receptor beta chains follows, all from one sample in a study of cytomegalovirus exposure and HLA in healthy donors. Libraries were prepared by immunoSEQ multiplex PCR; TCRdb keeps only in-frame clonotypes and omits some of them. This table has about 140,000 clones, around 75% appearing once. Sequencing input: PBMCs. These receptors came from a female donor in good health and CMV-seronegative. Both conserved end residues are part of each CDR3. Fields, in order: CDR3 length, clone size, V gene, D gene, J gene, CDR3 protein, CDR3 DNA. A D gene is named only where the DNA matches it firmly. The listing skips clone size in some rows; elsewhere it reads once, few, many or a size class.

>15|NA|TRBV29-1|TRBD1|TRBJ2-5
CSVEDWDRSQETQYF
TGCAGCGTTGAAGACTGGGACAGATCACAAGAGACCCAGTACTTC
>12|NA|TRBV5-1|TRBD1|TRBJ2-3
CASSTGQEGLYF
TGCGCCAGCAGCACGGGACAGGAGGGGTTGTATTTT
>14|few|TRBV15|NA|TRBJ1-1
CATSSFGRGGEAFF
TGTGCCACCAGCAGCTTCGGGAGGGGGGGTGAAGCTTTCTTT
>14|NA|TRBV10-3|NA|TRBJ2-1
CAISELGGNNEQFF
TGTGCCATCAGTGAGTTAGGCGGGAACAATGAGCAGTTCTTC
>18|few|TRBV5-5|NA|TRBJ2-4
CASSPPRSGLLAKNIQYF
TGTGCCAGCAGCCCCCCCAGAAGTGGACTACTAGCCAAAAACATTCAGTACTTC
>15|NA|TRBV6-1|NA|TRBJ2-5
CASSEGQGREETQYF
TGTGCCAGCAGTGAAGGTCAGGGAAGGGAAGAGACCCAGTACTTC
>17|NA|TRBV29-1|NA|TRBJ2-1
CSVTPALAYGTHNEQFF
TGCAGCGTTACCCCCGCCCTGGCCTACGGGACTCACAATGAGCAGTTCTTC
>13|NA|TRBV29-1|TRBD1|TRBJ2-7
CSVETGGPYEQYF
TGCAGCGTTGAGACAGGGGGTCCCTACGAGCAGTACTTC
>19|NA|TRBV30|TRBD1|TRBJ1-1
CAWSDPPRDRGGGNTEAFF
TGTGCCTGGAGTGACCCCCCCCGGGACAGGGGGGGTGGGAACACTGAAGCTTTCTTT
>16|NA|TRBV4-1|NA|TRBJ2-7
CASSPTPGAQSYEQYF
TGCGCCAGCAGCCCAACACCAGGGGCGCAGTCCTACGAGCAGTACTTC
>16|NA|TRBV6-1|TRBD2|TRBJ2-5
CASSEAEGGPWETQYF
TGTGCCAGCAGTGAAGCAGAGGGAGGGCCGTGGGAGACCCAGTACTTC
>14|NA|TRBV5-4|NA|TRBJ2-7
CASSLGTAAYEQYF
TGTGCCAGCAGCTTGGGGACAGCAGCGTACGAGCAGTACTTC
>13|NA|TRBV9|TRBD1|TRBJ1-1
CASSGDRETEAFF
TGTGCCAGCAGTGGGGACAGGGAAACTGAAGCTTTCTTT
>16|NA|TRBV4-1|TRBD2|TRBJ2-3
CASSRTLAGVTDTQYF
TGCGCCAGCAGCCGGACCCTAGCGGGAGTCACAGATACGCAGTATTTT
>15|NA|TRBV4-1|TRBD1|TRBJ2-7
CASSQTTGLAYEQYF
TGCGCCAGCAGCCAAACGACAGGGTTGGCCTACGAGCAGTACTTC
>13|NA|TRBV30|NA|TRBJ2-7
CAWSAEGPLEQYF
TGTGCCTGGAGTGCGGAGGGTCCGCTCGAGCAGTACTTC
>13|NA|TRBV27|NA|TRBJ2-3
CASSSLAAGTQYF
TGTGCCAGCAGTTCTTTAGCGGCGGGTACGCAGTATTTT
>14|few|TRBV6-5|TRBD1|TRBJ1-4
CASSWTGGDEKLFF
TGTGCCAGCAGCTGGACAGGGGGCGATGAAAAACTGTTTTTT
>16|few|TRBV7-8|NA|TRBJ2-7
CASSLAPNGVTYEQYF
TGTGCCAGCAGCTTAGCCCCCAACGGAGTAACCTACGAGCAGTACTTC
>16|NA|TRBV5-1|NA|TRBJ1-1
CASSRGTGIMNTEAFF
TGCGCCAGCAGCCGCGGGACGGGAATAATGAACACTGAAGCTTTCTTT
>16|few|TRBV19|TRBD2|TRBJ2-7
CASSRGLAGEPYEQYF
TGTGCCAGTAGCCGAGGACTAGCGGGAGAACCCTACGAGCAGTACTTC
>15|few|TRBV28|TRBD1|TRBJ2-7
CASSTLPGQTDEQYF
TGTGCCAGCAGTACACTGCCGGGACAGACCGACGAGCAGTACTTC
>15|NA|TRBV6-1|NA|TRBJ1-1
CASSEYPSVNTEAFF
TGTGCCAGCAGTGAATATCCCAGTGTGAACACTGAAGCTTTCTTT
>13|few|TRBV2|NA|TRBJ2-7
CASSEFWSGEQYF
TGTGCCAGCAGTGAGTTTTGGAGCGGGGAGCAGTACTTC
>20|few|TRBV18|TRBD1|TRBJ1-4
CASSSLPFGQGIATNEKLFF
TGTGCCAGCTCATCACTCCCCTTCGGACAGGGGATTGCAACTAATGAAAAACTGTTTTTT
>16|NA|TRBV5-1|TRBD2|TRBJ2-3
CASSLGGTSGTDTQYF
TGCGCCAGCTCTCTCGGGGGGACTAGCGGGACAGATACGCAGTATTTT
>17|NA|TRBV5-4|TRBD2|TRBJ2-7
CASSLRSAGEVFYEQYF
TGTGCCAGCAGCTTGAGGTCTGCGGGAGAGGTATTCTACGAGCAGTACTTC
>16|NA|TRBV28|NA|TRBJ2-6
CASSRSASSGANVLTF
TGTGCCAGCAGCCGAAGCGCTTCCTCTGGGGCCAACGTCCTGACTTTC
>13|NA|TRBV30|NA|TRBJ2-2
CAWSGTLTGELFF
TGTGCCTGGAGTGGGACACTCACCGGGGAGCTGTTTTTT
>16|NA|TRBV9|TRBD1|TRBJ1-1
CASSAAGQGGNTEAFF
TGTGCCAGCAGCGCCGCGGGACAGGGGGGGAACACTGAAGCTTTCTTT
>13|NA|TRBV28|NA|TRBJ2-7
CASSPGSLYEQYF
TGTGCCAGCAGTCCAGGGTCGCTTTACGAGCAGTACTTC
>13|NA|TRBV6-6|NA|TRBJ2-7
CASSQSQVNEQYF
TGTGCCAGCAGTCAGTCCCAGGTAAACGAGCAGTACTTC
>15|NA|TRBV6-1|NA|TRBJ1-5
CASSDRDTQWGPQHF
TGTGCCAGCAGTGACCGGGACACCCAGTGGGGACCCCAGCATTTT
>13|NA|TRBV30|TRBD1|TRBJ1-3
CACTGQPGNTIYF
TGTGCTTGCACGGGACAGCCGGGAAACACCATATATTTT
>16|NA|TRBV4-1|TRBD2|TRBJ2-1
CASSQESAWTRNEQFF
TGCGCCAGCAGCCAAGAATCGGCATGGACTAGGAATGAGCAGTTCTTC